This T cell receptor (beta chain) was obtained from a study of T cell responses to AZD1222 COVID-19 vaccine. Using immunoSEQ multiplex PCR, the repertoire was profiled, and TCRdb retains in-frame clones only, with some absent. Of 150,000 or so clones listed, 90% to 95% are singletons. Study observations and caveats: Donors were mostly white British, more females; clonal diversity possibly underestimated. Without day 14 samples, only post-peak T cell repertoires were studied.

Germline V gene sequence: CDR1 MGHRA, CDR2 YSYEKL. This CDR3 is built from 18 residues. Trimming removed 0 bases at V and 0 bases at J, with 12 bases between. Concerning this clone itself: Antigen: not known.

The sequences come from peripheral blood, collected on day 0 of MenACWY control vaccination. The chain recombines TRBV4-1 with TRBJ1-6; D uncertain. The receptor comes from an adult in good health. The CDR3 nucleotides read TGCGCCAGCAGCCAAGATGAGGATCTAAGCTCCTATAATTCACCCCTCCACTTT. Translating it yields CASSQDEDLSSYNSPLHF.